The 23 T cell receptor beta chains below come from one sample, sequenced in a study of T-cell memory formation after mild COVID-19. In TCRdb, the 5' RACE reads were re-called with MiXCR into one record per CDR3 protein. The sample yields some 210,000 distinct CDR3 sequences, roughly 30% seen once. Sequenced input: PBMCs or a T cell subset sorted from them (not recorded which). The source is an adult woman who had mild COVID-19 (a few samples of this study predate the infection). Cell type and time point are not known.

CDR3 DNA sequence: TGCAGCGTGGTTGGACTAGCGGGAGGTAGCGATACGCAGTATTTT. This gives the protein CSVVGLAGGSDTQYF. The V call is TRBV29-1, the J call TRBJ2-3, with TRBD2 identical over 14 bases. CDR3 length: 15 amino acids. CDR1 is SQVTM, CDR2 ANQGSEA, per germline. The V and J ends lost 6 bases and 6 bases, in that order; junction bases with no gene match: 8.

This clonotype was observed a handful of times. V gene TRBV7-2 combines with J gene TRBJ1-1; D gene uncertain. Germline CDR1 reads SGHTA; CDR2 reads FQGNSA. The V gene lost 6 bases and the J gene lost 0 bases, with 11 bases spanning the gap. The CDR3 is 14 residues long. This chain's CDR3 is CASRTAAVNTEAFF. DNA of the CDR3: TGTGCCAGCAGAACCGCCGCCGTGAACACTGAAGCTTTCTTT.

The J gene is TRBJ2-6, the V gene TRBV20-1; weak D call: TRBD1 (6 bases). The CDR3 loop spans 18 amino acids. The germline V gene has CDR1 DFQATT and CDR2 SNEGSKA (reference sequence). The V end lost 6 bases, the J end lost 0 bases, and 21 bases lay between the germline ends. CDR3 loop: CSARTGIGAASGANVLTF. CDR3 nucleotides: TGCAGTGCAAGAACAGGGATCGGGGCGGCCTCTGGGGCCAACGTCCTGACTTTC.

The CDR3 here is CASSISRQKHEQYF. The CDR3, as DNA: TGTGCCAGTAGTATATCTAGACAGAAACACGAGCAGTACTTC. The chain recombines TRBV19 with TRBJ2-7, with TRBD1 as a possible D gene (5 bases). Trimming left V 2 bases short and J 5 bases short, with 13 bases between. CDR3 length equals 14 residues. Germline V gives CDR1 LNHDA, CDR2 SQIVND (reference sequence).

Only a few counts were recorded for this clonotype. The V call is TRBV6-5, the J call TRBJ2-1; TRBD1 matches at 7 bases. V shed 5 bases and J 1 base; nucleotides not matched to a gene: 11. This CDR3 spans 17 amino acids. Looked up from germline, CDR1 is MNHEY and CDR2 is SVGAGI. The CDR3 DNA reads TGTGCCAGCAGTGAGTCCGACAGGGTTTTATCCTACAATGAGCAGTTCTTC. Translation: CASSESDRVLSYNEQFF.

Only a few counts were recorded for this clonotype. The chain has TRBV4-3 and TRBJ1-2, with D unresolved. Germline V gene data show CDR1 as LGHNA and CDR2 as YSLEER. V gave up 0 bases and J gave up 3 bases, with 11 bases separating them. The CDR3 is made up of 15 amino acids. The CDR3 region is CASSQDEEGYYGYTF. The CDR3 DNA reads TGCGCCAGCAGCCAAGATGAGGAGGGCTACTATGGCTACACCTTC.

This clonotype showed up just a few times. The chain carries TRBV6-2 or TRBV6-3 and TRBJ2-3; maybe TRBD2 (6 bases). Trimming removed 6 bases at V and 6 bases at J, with 13 bases between. The CDR3 is made up of 13 amino acids. CDR1 MNHEY and CDR2 SVGEGT come from the germline V gene. As DNA, the CDR3 is TGTGCCAGCAGACTCCGCGGAGGGGATACGCAGTATTTT. Translated, it gives CASRLRGGDTQYF.

This chain uses TRBV27 with TRBJ2-2, with TRBD1 identical over 8 bases. The CDR3 loop spans 16 amino acids. The germline gives CDR1 MNHEY, CDR2 SMNVEV (reference sequence). J lost 3 bases, V lost 5 bases, and 8 bases had no gene match. In DNA form, the CDR3 reads TGTGCCAGCAGTCCATCGGACAGGGTTGACACCGGGGAGCTGTTTTTT. This gives the protein CASSPSDRVDTGELFF.

The rearrangement links TRBV5-4 to TRBJ2-1; 9 bases are a match to TRBD1. The J segment lost 5 bases and the V segment lost 3 bases, leaving 9 bases of the junction unmatched. Per the germline V gene, CDR1 is SGHNT and CDR2 is YYREEE (reference sequence). CDR3 length: 16 amino acids. This CDR3 reads CASSSTGTGSDNEQFF. Here the CDR3 DNA reads TGTGCCAGCAGCTCAACCGGGACAGGGTCGGACAATGAGCAGTTCTTC. Filled out from reference TRBV5-4 and TRBJ2-1, the complete variable domain reads ETGVTQSPTHLIKTRGQQVTLRCSSQSGHNTVSWYQQALGQGPQFIFQYYREEENGRGNFPPRFSGLQFPNYSSELNVNALELDDSALYLCASSSTGTGSDNEQFFGPGTRLTVL.

The chain joins TRBV6-5 to TRBJ1-1; D ambiguous. The germline V and J ends were trimmed by 2 bases and 2 bases, with 9 bases remaining between them. From germline, CDR1 is MNHEY and CDR2 SVGAGI. This CDR3 is 14 amino acids long. The CDR3 region is CASSYGRSNTEAFF. CDR3 nucleotides: TGTGCCAGCAGTTACGGGAGGTCAAACACTGAAGCTTTCTTT.

This clonotype was seen only a few times. The V gene is TRBV12-5, the J gene TRBJ1-1, with 10 bases aligning to TRBD1. The CDR3 is 17 residues long. Germline CDR1 reads LGHNT; CDR2 reads FRNRAP. V lost 6 bases and J lost 5; bases outside the gene matches: 15. The CDR3 protein is CASGTPRQGALSTEAFF. As DNA, the CDR3 is TGTGCTAGTGGAACCCCACGACAGGGGGCTTTATCGACTGAAGCTTTCTTT.

Here the CDR3 DNA reads TGCAGTGCTCGACCAGGACAGGAGCAGTACTTC. Translation gives CSARPGQEQYF. This chain links TRBV20-1 with TRBJ2-7, with D possibly matching TRBD1 (6 bases). Deletions cut 5 bases from V and 7 bases from J, with 12 bases between. Germline CDR1 DFQATT, CDR2 SNEGSKA (reference sequence). This CDR3 contains 11 residues.

In DNA, the CDR3 is TGTGCCAGCAGTGACTTAACTTCCACCGGGGAGCTGTTTTTT. Amino acid sequence: CASSDLTSTGELFF. The chain links TRBV6-4 to TRBJ2-2, with D hard to call. The CDR3 totals 14 residues. Germline CDR1 and CDR2: MRHNA and SNTAGT. The ends were cut back, 1 base at V and 4 bases at J, with 7 bases in the middle.

This chain uses TRBV3-1 with TRBJ1-2; a possible D gene is TRBD1 (5 bases). Per the germline V gene, CDR1 is LGHDT and CDR2 is YNNKEL (reference sequence). V gave up 0 bases and J gave up 4 bases, with 12 bases separating them. The CDR3 sequence is 15 residues long. The DNA for the CDR3 is TGTGCCAGCAGCCAAGAACGCGGCGGGGCCTATGGCTACACCTTC. As protein: CASSQERGGAYGYTF.

J is TRBJ2-5 and V is TRBV20-1; TRBD1 matches 8 bases. Germline loops: CDR1 DFQATT, CDR2 SNEGSKA (reference sequence). The CDR3 sequence is 19 residues long. V shed 5 bases, J shed 0 bases, and the junction held 20 bases outside the gene matches. This chain's CDR3 is CSARARRGPDPTYQETQYF. The CDR3 DNA sequence: TGCAGTGCTCGTGCCCGCAGGGGGCCCGACCCGACTTACCAAGAGACCCAGTACTTC.

The chain joins TRBV5-1 to TRBJ1-1; D not resolved. The V end was cut by 0 bases, the J end by 0 bases, with 9 bases between. The CDR3 contains 15 residues. Germline CDR1 SGHRS, CDR2 YFSETQ. This CDR3 reads CASSLASLVNTEAFF. As DNA, the CDR3 is TGCGCCAGCAGCTTGGCCTCACTCGTGAACACTGAAGCTTTCTTT.

CDR3 loop: CASSLMDIQYF. As DNA, the CDR3 is TGTGCCAGCAGCTTAATGGACATTCAGTACTTC. V is TRBV7-2 and J is TRBJ2-4; D is unresolved. The germline V gene encodes CDR1 SGHTA and CDR2 FQGNSA. The CDR3 runs to 11 residues. Trimming removed 2 bases at V and 8 bases at J, with 4 bases between. Based on the CDR3 plus reference TRBV7-2 and TRBJ2-4, the full variable domain is GAGVSQSPSNKVTEKGKDVELRCDPISGHTALYWYRQSLGQGLEFLIYFQGNSAPDKSGLPSDRFSAERTGGSVSTLTIQRTQQEDSAVYLCASSLMDIQYFGAGTRLSVL.

This clonotype was observed a few times. The chain employs TRBV12-3 or TRBV12-4 and TRBJ2-7; tentatively, D is TRBD1 (5 bases). V was clipped by 3 bases and J by 3 bases, with 12 bases between them. The CDR3 is made up of 14 amino acids. The CDR3, as DNA: TGTGCCAGCAGTTTGGGGTCGACAGTCTACGAGCAGTACTTC. Protein product: CASSLGSTVYEQYF.

This clonotype was seen only a few times. The rearrangement links TRBV5-1 to TRBJ1-1, with D maybe TRBD1 (6 bases). Germline V gene data show CDR1 as SGHRS and CDR2 as YFSETQ. This CDR3 has 15 residues. Trimming pared 0 bases from V and 1 base from J, leaving 10 bases between. CDR3 sequence: CASSLAAGANTEAFF. DNA of the CDR3: TGCGCCAGCAGCTTGGCGGCAGGGGCGAACACTGAAGCTTTCTTT.

In this sample, this clonotype turned up a few times. This sequence joins TRBV4-3 and TRBJ1-2, with 8 bases lining up with TRBD1. The CDR3 extends over 16 amino acids. The germline CDR1 and CDR2 sequences are LGHNA and YSLEER. V dropped 3 bases and J dropped 12; count of bases not matched to a gene: 18. The CDR3 loop is CASSHSSGQGGIEHTF. In DNA, the CDR3 is TGCGCCAGCAGCCACTCCTCAGGACAGGGCGGAATAGAGCACACCTTC.

This chain links TRBV7-9 with TRBJ1-1; possibly TRBD1 for D (5 bases). CDR3 length: 13 residues. CDR1 and CDR2 (germline): SEHNR, FQNEAQ (reference sequence). Trimming removed 5 bases at V and 4 bases at J, with 11 bases between. The CDR3 spells CASSPGGVTEAFF. The CDR3 DNA reads as TGTGCCAGCAGCCCCGGGGGGGTCACTGAAGCTTTCTTT.

This clonotype was detected a few times. V gene TRBV3-1 combines with J gene TRBJ2-7; 9 bases are a match to TRBD2. CDR1 LGHDT and CDR2 YNNKEL come from the germline V gene (reference sequence). The CDR3 consists of 16 residues. V shed 9 bases and J 4 bases; nucleotides not matched to a gene: 16. CDR3 nucleotides: TGTGCCAGTCTTACCCTAGCGGGAAGCAACCGATACGAGCAGTACTTC. Translated, it gives CASLTLAGSNRYEQYF.

This clonotype was counted many times. The chain joins TRBV12-3 or TRBV12-4 to TRBJ1-3, with D possibly being TRBD1 (6 bases). The CDR3 extends over 16 amino acids. V lost 6 bases and J 1 base, leaving 16 bases between the germline ends. The CDR3 loop is CASSRRRGTSGNTIYF. CDR3 DNA: TGTGCCAGCAGCCGCCGCAGAGGGACATCTGGAAACACCATATATTTT.